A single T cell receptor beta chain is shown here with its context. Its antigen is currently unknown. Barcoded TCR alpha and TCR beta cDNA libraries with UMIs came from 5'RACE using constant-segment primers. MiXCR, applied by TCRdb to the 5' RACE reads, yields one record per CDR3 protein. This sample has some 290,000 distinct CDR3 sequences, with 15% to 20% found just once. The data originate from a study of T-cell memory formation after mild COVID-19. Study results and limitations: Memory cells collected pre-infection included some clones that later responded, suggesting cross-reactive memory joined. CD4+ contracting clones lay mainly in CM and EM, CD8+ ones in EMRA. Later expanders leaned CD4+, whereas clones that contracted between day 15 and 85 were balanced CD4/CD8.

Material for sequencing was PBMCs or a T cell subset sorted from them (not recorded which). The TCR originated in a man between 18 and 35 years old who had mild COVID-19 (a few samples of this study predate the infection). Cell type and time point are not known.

The CDR3 DNA reads TGTGCCAGCAGACGGGACCCGAGCACAGATACGCAGTATTTT. Translating it yields CASRRDPSTDTQYF. The chain employs TRBV7-3 and TRBJ2-3, with D perhaps being TRBD1 or TRBD2 (5 bases each). CDR1 is SGHTA and CDR2 is FQGTGA in the germline V gene. V was trimmed by 6 bases and J by 0 bases, leaving 10 bases between them. The CDR3 runs 14 residues.